Sequencing of this T cell receptor beta chain was carried out in a study of T cell repertoires in cytomegalovirus infection. Study-level information: From public TCR beta signatures came an indication of both CMV infection and matching HLA type. Findings and caveats of the study: HLA-C-restricted CMV-specific TCR beta clonotypes were dominant in the ex vivo response.

Many counts were recorded for this clonotype. The antigen remains unidentified. From the reads, TCRdb called clonotypes with MiXCR, one entry per CDR3 protein. The data show about 460,000 distinct CDR3 sequences, roughly 10% seen once. The CDR3 runs to 16 residues. CDR1 SGHAT and CDR2 FQNNGV come from the germline V gene. V was cut by 4 bases and J by 3 bases, with 16 bases left in between. This receptor was identified in a human donor in good health (CMV status not recorded). Some clones in this sample may be carry-over from other donors' samples. The chain employs TRBV11-2 and TRBJ2-4, with D possibly called TRBD1 or TRBD2 (5 bases each). The sequencing input was PBMCs. CDR3 residues: CASSSDGGRVKNIQYF. The DNA for the CDR3 is TGTGCCAGCAGCTCCGATGGGGGACGGGTCAAAAACATTCAGTACTTC.